Listed below are T cell receptor beta chains from one sample, sequenced in a study of blood T cell repertoires in COVID-19. Here immunoSEQ multiplex PCR was the method, and the copy in TCRdb shows in-frame clones only, minus some. Here the sample spans a few hundred thousand clones, about 87% being singletons. Sequenced: peripheral blood. The receptors originated from a woman aged 45 to 65 who had recovered from COVID-19. Each CDR3 is given with its conserved first and last residue. The D gene is left open where the match is weak. The listing skips clone size in some rows; elsewhere it reads once, few, many or a size class.

clone_size	d_call	v_call	j_call	cdr3_aa	cdr3_nt
-	-	TRBV28	TRBJ2-3	CASSFNSLDTQYF	TGTGCCAGCAGTTTTAACTCACTGGATACGCAGTATTTT
-	-	TRBV2	TRBJ1-4	CASSRQPNEKLFF	TGTGCCAGCAGTAGACAGCCGAATGAAAAACTGTTTTTT
few	TRBD1	TRBV28	TRBJ1-2	CASRAVGQSGYTF	TGTGCCAGCAGAGCAGTGGGACAGTCTGGCTACACCTTC
-	TRBD1	TRBV7-3	TRBJ2-2	CASSLMTGSTGELFF	TGTGCCAGCAGCTTAATGACAGGGAGCACCGGGGAGCTGTTTTTT
-	-	TRBV4-3	TRBJ2-6	CASSQDTGTGANVLTF	TGCGCCAGCAGCCAAGACACAGGGACTGGGGCCAACGTCCTGACTTTC
-	-	TRBV4-1	TRBJ2-7	CASSQVAGEFYEQYF	TGCGCCAGCAGCCAAGTGGCAGGGGAGTTCTACGAGCAGTACTTC
-	-	TRBV3-1/TRBV3-2	TRBJ2-7	CASSQVDNEQYF	TGTGCCAGCAGCCAAGTAGACAACGAGCAGTACTTC
-	TRBD2	TRBV6-2/TRBV6-3	TRBJ2-5	CASSLLSGGGETQYF	TGTGCCAGCAGTTTACTAAGCGGGGGGGGAGAGACCCAGTACTTC
-	-	TRBV18	TRBJ2-1	CASSPRRGEQFF	TGTGCCAGCTCCCCCCGGAGGGGTGAGCAGTTCTTC
-	TRBD2	TRBV4-1	TRBJ2-1	CASRPAGLAGSSYNEQFF	TGCGCCAGCAGGCCGGCGGGGCTAGCGGGTTCCTCCTACAATGAGCAGTTCTTC
-	-	TRBV7-2	TRBJ2-5	CASSSEWYQETQYF	TGTGCCAGCAGCTCGGAGTGGTACCAAGAGACCCAGTACTTC
once	TRBD1	TRBV28	TRBJ1-2	CASSLWRQGAYYTF	TGTGCCAGCAGTTTATGGCGACAGGGGGCCTACTACACCTTC
-	TRBD1	TRBV6-5	TRBJ2-3	CASRSDRGNADTQYF	TGTGCCAGCAGATCGGACAGGGGGAACGCAGATACGCAGTATTTT
-	-	TRBV5-5	TRBJ1-6	CASSLRQPVSSPLHF	TGTGCCAGCAGCTTGCGACAGCCTGTTTCCTCACCCCTCCACTTT
-	-	TRBV28	TRBJ1-3	CASSFEVENRGNTIYF	TGTGCCAGCAGTTTCGAAGTTGAGAACCGCGGAAACACCATATATTTT
-	TRBD2	TRBV6-2/TRBV6-3	TRBJ2-1	CASSYSRLAGEQFF	TGTGCCAGCAGTTACTCCCGACTAGCAGGTGAGCAGTTCTTC
-	-	TRBV10-2	TRBJ2-3	CASSESPTSTDTQYF	TGCGCCAGCAGTGAATCCCCCACTAGCACAGATACGCAGTATTTT
-	TRBD2	TRBV4-1	TRBJ2-3	CASSQLAGITDTQYF	TGCGCCAGCAGCCAATTAGCGGGGATTACAGATACGCAGTATTTT
-	TRBD2	TRBV6-4	TRBJ2-7	CASSPTGLAGSEQYF	TGTGCCAGCAGTCCCACGGGACTAGCGGGATCCGAGCAGTACTTC
-	-	TRBV29-1	TRBJ2-1	CSVEGGRYNEQFF	TGCAGCGTTGAAGGAGGTAGATACAATGAGCAGTTCTTC
-	-	TRBV7-2	TRBJ2-1	CASSPRVYNEQFF	TGTGCCAGCAGCCCTAGAGTCTACAATGAGCAGTTCTTC
-	-	TRBV6-5	TRBJ1-2	CASSSPRDGYTF	TGTGCCAGCAGTTCCCCCCGGGATGGCTACACCTTC
-	TRBD2	TRBV27	TRBJ2-7	CASSLRTSGRPSSYEQYF	TGTGCCAGCAGTTTACGGACTAGCGGGAGGCCAAGCTCCTACGAGCAGTACTTC
-	-	TRBV4-1	TRBJ1-4	CASSQVGQGLGEKLFF	TGCGCCAGCAGCCAAGTAGGGCAGGGCCTCGGTGAAAAACTGTTTTTT
-	-	TRBV28	TRBJ1-2	CASSLGLRGRAVNYGYTF	TGTGCCAGCAGTTTAGGGCTGCGGGGTAGGGCGGTCAACTATGGCTACACCTTC
-	-	TRBV11-2	TRBJ2-1	CASSLGTGVPYNEQFF	TGTGCCAGCAGCTTAGGAACCGGGGTTCCCTACAATGAGCAGTTCTTC
-	-	TRBV18	TRBJ2-7	CASSPASGVNEQYF	TGTGCCAGCTCACCCGCTTCGGGGGTCAACGAGCAGTACTTC
-	TRBD1	TRBV11-2	TRBJ1-1	CASNNPGAGGAEAFF	TGTGCCAGCAACAACCCCGGGGCAGGGGGCGCTGAAGCTTTCTTT
-	-	TRBV7-2	TRBJ2-2	CASSLRTGMTGELFF	TGTGCCAGCAGCTTACGGACGGGAATGACCGGGGAGCTGTTTTTT
-	TRBD1	TRBV28	TRBJ2-7	CASSFGTGTGDEQYF	TGTGCCAGCAGTTTTGGGACCGGGACAGGGGACGAGCAGTACTTC
-	-	TRBV3-1/TRBV3-2	TRBJ2-4	CASSHLAFKNIQYF	TGTGCCAGCAGCCATCTAGCTTTTAAAAACATTCAGTACTTC
few	-	TRBV4-3	TRBJ2-1	CASSHLQADEQFF	TGCGCCAGCAGCCACCTACAGGCGGATGAGCAGTTCTTC
-	TRBD2	TRBV7-2	TRBJ2-3	CASTRSSGGATDTQYF	TGTGCCAGCACCCGATCTAGCGGGGGGGCCACAGATACGCAGTATTTT
once	-	TRBV30	TRBJ1-3	CAWSRGNTIYF	TGTGCCTGGAGCCGGGGAAACACCATATATTTT
-	TRBD1	TRBV7-2	TRBJ2-7	CASSLGRGLSYEQYF	TGTGCCAGCAGCTTAGGCAGGGGGCTGTCCTACGAGCAGTACTTC
-	-	TRBV12-3/TRBV12-4	TRBJ2-5	CASSLGSETQYF	TGTGCCAGCAGTTTGGGCAGTGAGACCCAGTACTTC
-	-	TRBV9	TRBJ2-2	CASSIVPGELFF	TGTGCCAGCAGCATCGTTCCCGGGGAGCTGTTTTTT
-	TRBD2	TRBV7-2	TRBJ2-7	CASSLASGIVYEQYF	TGTGCCAGCAGCTTAGCTAGCGGGATTGTGTACGAGCAGTACTTC
-	-	TRBV30	TRBJ1-1	CAWGQGEAFF	TGTGCCTGGGGTCAGGGTGAAGCTTTCTTT
-	-	TRBV19	TRBJ1-1	CASSPWLKAAAVNTEAFF	TGTGCCAGTAGCCCCTGGCTCAAGGCAGCGGCGGTGAACACTGAAGCTTTCTTT